This T cell receptor beta chain comes out of a study of cytomegalovirus exposure and HLA in healthy donors. Likely unrecorded immune exposures existed in these nominally healthy donors. With regard to this clone: Its antigen is not identified.

PCR amplification relied on 60 Vbeta primers (plus 13 Jbeta primers). Data came from immunoSEQ multiplex PCR; TCRdb stores just in-frame clones and leaves some out. Among under 200,000 clones listed, roughly 85% were seen once. Per the germline V gene, CDR1 is SGHRS and CDR2 is YFSETQ. V shed 4 bases and J 2 bases; nucleotides not matched to a gene: 4. The CDR3 totals 16 residues. General study findings and limits: Analysis was carried out at a later point, and it linked a missense DCLRE1C variant to TCR beta V- and J-gene trimming.

The source of this sequence is a woman aged 25 to 45 in good health and CMV-seropositive. The J gene is TRBJ2-1, the V gene TRBV5-1, with TRBD2 matching 12 bases. Sample: PBMCs. The DNA of the CDR3 is TGCGCCAGCAGCCTACTAGCGGGAGGCGCCTACAATGAGCAGTTCTTC. Protein: CASSLLAGGAYNEQFF.